Shown below are 13 T cell receptor beta chains from a single sample sequenced in a study of persistence of HIV-infected CD4 T cells. This was the immunoSEQ version 4 assay in survey mode. TCRdb keeps only in-frame clones here, not all; method: immunoSEQ multiplex PCR. The data contain fewer than 45,000 clones, around 89% of them singletons. This nonspecific control used anti-CD3/anti-CD28 bead stimulation of CD4+ T cells. CD4+ T cells upregulating both CD40 ligand and CD69 were sorted as responding cells. Their antigens are not known. The sample consisted of CD4+ T cells sorted from PBMCs after approximately 19-hour stimulation, taken from a patient who received antiretroviral therapy. These receptors all come from an adult woman with HIV who was CMV-seropositive.

This clone was detected once. This CDR3 reads CASSVASLETQYF. As DNA, the CDR3 is TGTGCCAGCAGCGTAGCCTCTTTAGAGACCCAGTACTTC. This sequence joins TRBV9 and TRBJ2-5; D unresolved. V was clipped by 0 bases and J by 4 bases, with 7 bases between them. Germline lookup yields CDR1 SGDLS and CDR2 YYNGEE. This CDR3 spans 13 amino acids. The full variable domain, completed using reference TRBV9 and TRBJ2-5, is DSGVTQTPKHLITATGQRVTLRCSPRSGDLSVYWYQQSLDQGLQFLIQYYNGEERAKGNILERFSAQQFPDLHSELNLSSLELGDSALYFCASSVASLETQYFGPGTRLLVL.

This clone has just one count. The chain employs TRBV6-5 and TRBJ1-1; D may be TRBD1 (5 bases). This CDR3 comprises 12 residues. Germline V lookup: CDR1 MNHEY, CDR2 SVGAGI. Between the trimmed V and J ends, which lost 8 bases and 11 bases, there was a span of 18 bases. The CDR3 DNA is TGTGCCAGCGATTGGGGGTATGCGGGGGCTTTCTTT. The encoded protein is CASDWGYAGAFF.

The chain combines TRBV5-4 with TRBJ2-1, with 10 bases fitting TRBD1. The trim removed 6 bases at V and 4 bases at J, leaving 10 bases unmatched. The CDR3 length is 16 residues. Germline V gene sequence: CDR1 SGHNT, CDR2 YYREEE (reference sequence). Here the CDR3 reads CASNNPGTGDYNEQFF. CDR3 DNA sequence: TGTGCCAGCAACAACCCCGGGACAGGGGATTACAATGAGCAGTTCTTC.

This chain links TRBV27 with TRBJ1-2; the match to TRBD1 covers 10 bases. Germline CDR1 MNHEY, CDR2 SMNVEV (reference sequence). Trimming cost V 4 bases and J 7 bases; bases outside gene matches: 12. The CDR3 is 16 amino acids. Here the CDR3 DNA reads TGTGCCAGCAGTTCCCTAGGGACAGGGGCGGATCTTGGCTACACCTTC. The encoded protein is CASSSLGTGADLGYTF.

The chain is built from TRBV10-2 and TRBJ2-1; a possible D gene is TRBD2 (5 bases). Trimming pared 3 bases from V and 4 bases from J, leaving 13 bases between. Germline-derived CDR1 and CDR2 are WSHSY and SAAADI. CDR3 size: 15 residues. CDR3 region: CASSDRPRVYNEQFF. The CDR3 region has the DNA TGCGCCAGCAGTGATAGGCCGCGGGTTTACAATGAGCAGTTCTTC.

This chain joins TRBV6-5 and TRBJ2-1; D perhaps matches TRBD1 (5 bases). The V end lost 4 bases, the J end lost 14 bases, and 18 bases lay between the germline ends. The CDR3 is made up of 13 amino acids. Germline V gives CDR1 MNHEY, CDR2 SVGAGI. The chain's CDR3 is CASSSPPRTREFF. For the CDR3, the DNA is TGTGCCAGCAGTTCCCCGCCCCGGACAAGGGAGTTCTTC.

The V and J genes are TRBV7-3 and TRBJ2-2; D gene uncertain. CDR3 length: 13 residues. Germline assignment: CDR1 SGHTA and CDR2 FQGTGA. Trimming pared 1 base from V and 8 bases from J, leaving 8 bases between. In DNA form, the CDR3 reads TGTGCCAGCAGCTTAAGCCAAGGGGGGGAGCTGTTTTTT. This gives the protein CASSLSQGGELFF.

This chain's CDR3 is CASSIHRGRMGYTF. In DNA form, the CDR3 reads TGTGCCAGCAGTATCCACAGGGGGCGAATGGGCTACACCTTC. The gene calls are TRBV6-5 and TRBJ1-2, with 9 nucleotides matching TRBD1. CDR1 is MNHEY, CDR2 SVGAGI, per germline. The CDR3 totals 14 residues. V was pared by 5 bases and J by 8 bases, with 9 bases of the junction left unmatched.

This chain links TRBV30 with TRBJ1-1, with D perhaps TRBD1 (5 bases). The CDR3 covers 13 residues. Trimming took off 2 bases at V and 2 bases at J, with 9 bases between the two ends. Germline-derived CDR1 and CDR2 are GTSNPN and SVGIG (reference sequence). CDR3 sequence: CAWSFQGNTEAFF. In DNA form, the CDR3 reads TGTGCCTGGAGTTTTCAGGGCAACACTGAAGCTTTCTTT. Full variable domain (rest looked up from reference TRBV30 and TRBJ1-1): SQTIHQWPATLVQPVGSPLSLECTVEGTSNPNLYWYRQAAGRGLQLLFYSVGIGQISSEVPQNLSASRPQDRQFILSSKKLLLSDSGFYLCAWSFQGNTEAFFGQGTRLTVV.

The CDR3 reads CAWSPTEIYGYTF. CDR3 in DNA: TGTGCCTGGAGTCCTACGGAGATCTATGGCTACACCTTC. The gene calls are TRBV30 and TRBJ1-2, with unresolved D. Germline lookup yields CDR1 GTSNPN and CDR2 SVGIG (reference sequence). V dropped 2 bases and J dropped 4 bases, with 11 bases sitting between them. The CDR3 extends over 13 amino acids.

The chain has TRBV12-3 or TRBV12-4 and TRBJ1-2; TRBD1 might be the D (6 bases). CDR3 size: 13 residues. Trimming took off 5 bases at V and 4 bases at J, with 11 bases between the two ends. DNA for the CDR3: TGTGCCAGCAGTATAGGACAGCGCTATGGCTACACCTTC. This sequence encodes CASSIGQRYGYTF.

This chain joins TRBV3-1 (or the pseudogene TRBV3-2) and TRBJ1-2; 9 bases align to TRBD1. The CDR3 runs to 13 residues. Germline lookup yields CDR1 LGHDT and CDR2 YNNKEL (reference sequence). Trimming removed 1 base from V and 8 bases from J; junction bases left unmatched: 2. CDR3 amino acids: CASSQVDRGGYTF. Written as DNA, the CDR3 is TGTGCCAGCAGCCAAGTAGACAGGGGGGGCTACACCTTC.

The chain uses TRBV4-2 and TRBJ2-7; D may be TRBD1 (6 bases). Germline CDR1 LGHNA, CDR2 YNFKEQ. Trimming pared 0 bases from V and 2 bases from J, leaving 14 bases between. The CDR3 is 16 residues long. The CDR3 bases are TGTGCCAGCAGCCAAGATGTCAATGGACAGACCTACGAGCAGTACTTC. Amino acid sequence: CASSQDVNGQTYEQYF.